This TCR beta chain came from a study of CD8+ T cells in alopecia areata. Described treatment: oral pan-JAK inhibitor, 5-10 mg twice daily. The CDR3 is made up of 13 amino acids. Germline V CDR1 and CDR2: SGHNT, YYREEE (reference sequence). Trimming removed 4 bases from V and 2 bases from J, with 10 bases in between. Once RNA had been extracted, it was reverse transcribed into cDNA to act as the sequencing template. Profiled with immunoSEQ multiplex PCR; TCRdb holds only in-frame clones, not every one. The sample lists fewer than 150,000 clones, roughly 80% seen once, with more than 20% in the top ten.

The genes are TRBV5-4 and TRBJ2-7; a weak D match, TRBD1 (5 bases). The clonotype was recovered from a human donor with alopecia areata. The source material was CD8+ T cells sorted from blood, sampled at week 4, from a patient treated with tofacitinib. CDR3 sequence: CASSRTTPYEQYF. The CDR3 nucleotides read TGTGCCAGCAGCAGGACAACCCCCTACGAGCAGTACTTC.